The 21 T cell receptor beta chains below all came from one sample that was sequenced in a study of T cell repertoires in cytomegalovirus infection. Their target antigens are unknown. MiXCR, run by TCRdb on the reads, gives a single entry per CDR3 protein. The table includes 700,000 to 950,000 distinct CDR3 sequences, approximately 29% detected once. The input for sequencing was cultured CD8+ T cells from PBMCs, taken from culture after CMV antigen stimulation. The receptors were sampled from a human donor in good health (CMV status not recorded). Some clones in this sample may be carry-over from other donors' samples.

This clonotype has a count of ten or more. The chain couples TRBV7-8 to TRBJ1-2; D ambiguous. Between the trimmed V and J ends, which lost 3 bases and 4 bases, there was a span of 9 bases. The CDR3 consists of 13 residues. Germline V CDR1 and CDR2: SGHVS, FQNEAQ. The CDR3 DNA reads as TGTGCCAGCAGCTTTGGGAACAGCTATGGCTACACCTTC. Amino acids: CASSFGNSYGYTF.

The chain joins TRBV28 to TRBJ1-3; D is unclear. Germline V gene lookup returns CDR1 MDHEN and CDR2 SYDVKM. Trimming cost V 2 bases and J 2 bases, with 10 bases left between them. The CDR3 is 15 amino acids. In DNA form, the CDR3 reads TGTGCCAGCAGTTTAGGCGCCTCTACTGGAAACACCATATATTTT. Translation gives CASSLGASTGNTIYF.

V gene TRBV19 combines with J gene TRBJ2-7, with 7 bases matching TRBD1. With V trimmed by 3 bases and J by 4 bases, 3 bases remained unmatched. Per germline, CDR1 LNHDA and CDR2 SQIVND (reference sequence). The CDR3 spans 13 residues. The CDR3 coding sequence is TGTGCCAGTAGTATGGGACAGACATACGAGCAGTACTTC. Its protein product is CASSMGQTYEQYF.

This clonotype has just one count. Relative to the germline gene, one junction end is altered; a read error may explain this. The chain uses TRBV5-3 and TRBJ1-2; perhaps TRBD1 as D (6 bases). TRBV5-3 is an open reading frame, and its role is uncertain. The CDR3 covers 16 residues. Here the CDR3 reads CASSLGFLGARTGYTF. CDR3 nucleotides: TGTGCCAGCAGCTTAGGCTTTCTGGGGGCGCGGACTGGCTACACCTTC.

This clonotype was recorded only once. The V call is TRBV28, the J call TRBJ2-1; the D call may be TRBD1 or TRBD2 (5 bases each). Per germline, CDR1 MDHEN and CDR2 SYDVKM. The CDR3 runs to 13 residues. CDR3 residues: CASGGDSYNEQFF. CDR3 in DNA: TGTGCAAGTGGGGGAGATTCCTACAATGAGCAGTTCTTC.

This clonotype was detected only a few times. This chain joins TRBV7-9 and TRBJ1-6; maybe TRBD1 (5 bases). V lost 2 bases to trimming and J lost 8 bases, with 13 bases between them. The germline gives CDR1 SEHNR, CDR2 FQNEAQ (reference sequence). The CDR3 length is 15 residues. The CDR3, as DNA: TGTGCCAGCAGCTTAACCGGGGCGCTTGATTCACCCCTCCACTTT. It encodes CASSLTGALDSPLHF.

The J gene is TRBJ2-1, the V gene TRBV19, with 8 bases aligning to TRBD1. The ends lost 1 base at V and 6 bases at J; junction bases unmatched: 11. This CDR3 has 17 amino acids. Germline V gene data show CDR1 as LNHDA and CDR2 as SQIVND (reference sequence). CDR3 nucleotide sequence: TGTGCCAGTAGTATAGTCTACCCCCCCACAGGGGGCAATGAGCAGTTCTTC. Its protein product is CASSIVYPPTGGNEQFF.

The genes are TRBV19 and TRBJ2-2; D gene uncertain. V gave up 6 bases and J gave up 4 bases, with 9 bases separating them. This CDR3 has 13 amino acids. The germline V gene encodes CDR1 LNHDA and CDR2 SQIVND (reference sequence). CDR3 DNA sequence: TGTGCCAGTAGAATAAAGGGCACCGGGGAGCTGTTTTTT. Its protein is CASRIKGTGELFF.

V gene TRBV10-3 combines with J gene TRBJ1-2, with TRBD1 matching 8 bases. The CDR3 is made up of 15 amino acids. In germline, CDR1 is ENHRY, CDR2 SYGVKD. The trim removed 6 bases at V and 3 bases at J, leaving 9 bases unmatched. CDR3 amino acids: CAISHPEQGDYGYTF. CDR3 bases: TGTGCCATCAGCCATCCGGAACAGGGGGACTATGGCTACACCTTC.

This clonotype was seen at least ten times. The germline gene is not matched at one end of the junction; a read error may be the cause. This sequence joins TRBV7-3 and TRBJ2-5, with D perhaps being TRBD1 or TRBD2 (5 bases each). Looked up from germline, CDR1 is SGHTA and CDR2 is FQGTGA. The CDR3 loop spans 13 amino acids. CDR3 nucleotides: TGCGCCAGCAGCCAAGGGACCCAAGAGACCCAGTACTTC. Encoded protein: CASSQGTQETQYF.

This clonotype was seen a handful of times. The CDR3 coding sequence is TGTGCCACCGAATGGACTAGCGGGGTAGGGACAGATACGCAGTATTTT. Its protein product is CATEWTSGVGTDTQYF. The chain recombines TRBV6-1 with TRBJ2-3; TRBD2 matches at 12 bases. This CDR3 is 16 amino acids long. In germline, CDR1 is MNHNS, CDR2 SASEGT. V gave up 10 bases and J gave up 3 bases; unmatched junction bases: 11.

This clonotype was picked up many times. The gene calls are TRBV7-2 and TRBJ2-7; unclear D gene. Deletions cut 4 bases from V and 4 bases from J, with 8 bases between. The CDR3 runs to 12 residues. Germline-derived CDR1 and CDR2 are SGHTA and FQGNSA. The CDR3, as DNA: TGTGCCAGCAGCTCCCCAATATACGAGCAGTACTTC. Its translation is CASSSPIYEQYF.

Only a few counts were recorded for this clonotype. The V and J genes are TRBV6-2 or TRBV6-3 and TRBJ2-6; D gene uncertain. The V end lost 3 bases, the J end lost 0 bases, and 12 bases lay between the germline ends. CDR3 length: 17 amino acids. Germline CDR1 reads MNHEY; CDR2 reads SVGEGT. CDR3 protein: CASSYERLRSGANVLTF. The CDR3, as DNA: TGTGCCAGCAGTTATGAGAGATTACGCTCTGGGGCCAACGTCCTGACTTTC.

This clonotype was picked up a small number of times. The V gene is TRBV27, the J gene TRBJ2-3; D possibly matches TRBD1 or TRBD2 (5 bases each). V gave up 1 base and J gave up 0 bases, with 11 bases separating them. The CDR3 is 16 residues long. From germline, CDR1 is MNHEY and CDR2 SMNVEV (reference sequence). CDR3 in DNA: TGTGCCAGCAGTTTATTGGGGACGTTGAGCACAGATACGCAGTATTTT. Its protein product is CASSLLGTLSTDTQYF.

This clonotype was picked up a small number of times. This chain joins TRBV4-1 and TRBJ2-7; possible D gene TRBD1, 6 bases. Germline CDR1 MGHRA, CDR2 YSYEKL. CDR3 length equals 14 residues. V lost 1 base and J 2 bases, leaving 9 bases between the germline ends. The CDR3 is CASSQVGQTYEQYF. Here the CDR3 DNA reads TGCGCCAGCAGCCAAGTGGGACAAACCTACGAGCAGTACTTC.

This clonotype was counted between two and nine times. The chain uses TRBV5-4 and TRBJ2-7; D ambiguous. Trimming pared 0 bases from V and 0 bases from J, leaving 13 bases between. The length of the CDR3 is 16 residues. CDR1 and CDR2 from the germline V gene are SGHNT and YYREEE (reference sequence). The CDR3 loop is CASSLEVGTSSYEQYF. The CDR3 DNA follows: TGTGCCAGCAGCTTGGAGGTGGGCACGAGCTCCTACGAGCAGTACTTC.

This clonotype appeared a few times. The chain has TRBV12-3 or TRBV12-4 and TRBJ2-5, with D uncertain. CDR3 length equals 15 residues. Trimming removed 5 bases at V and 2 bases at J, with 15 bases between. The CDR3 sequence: CASSTHPTSQETQYF. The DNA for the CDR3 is TGTGCCAGCAGTACCCACCCGACAAGTCAAGAGACCCAGTACTTC.

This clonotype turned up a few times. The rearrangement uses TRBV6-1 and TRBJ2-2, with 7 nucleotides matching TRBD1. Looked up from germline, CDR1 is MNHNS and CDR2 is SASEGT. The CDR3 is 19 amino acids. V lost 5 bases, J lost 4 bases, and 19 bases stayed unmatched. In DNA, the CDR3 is TGTGCCAGCAGTCCGTCCCCCGGGACAGCTCTGTGGAGCACCGGGGAGCTGTTTTTT. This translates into CASSPSPGTALWSTGELFF.

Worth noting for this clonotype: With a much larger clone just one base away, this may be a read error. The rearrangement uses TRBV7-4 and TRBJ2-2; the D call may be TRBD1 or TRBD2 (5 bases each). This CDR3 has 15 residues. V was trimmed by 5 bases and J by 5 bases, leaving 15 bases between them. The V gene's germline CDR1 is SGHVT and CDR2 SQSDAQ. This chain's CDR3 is CASSTAGGRTGELFF. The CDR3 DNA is TGTGCCAGCAGCACGGCTGGGGGAAGGACCGGGGAGCTGTTTTTT.

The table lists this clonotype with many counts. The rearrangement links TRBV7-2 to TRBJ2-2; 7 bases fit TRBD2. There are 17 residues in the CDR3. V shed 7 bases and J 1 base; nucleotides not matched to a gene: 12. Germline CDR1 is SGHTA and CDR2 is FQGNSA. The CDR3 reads CASTSREGPGNTGELFF. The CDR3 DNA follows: TGTGCCAGCACTTCAAGGGAGGGACCGGGGAACACCGGGGAGCTGTTTTTT.

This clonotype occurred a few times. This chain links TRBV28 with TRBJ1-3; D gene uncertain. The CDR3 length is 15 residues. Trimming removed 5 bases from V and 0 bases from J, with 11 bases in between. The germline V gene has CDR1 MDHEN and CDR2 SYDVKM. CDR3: CASSTIPSSGNTIYF. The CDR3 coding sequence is TGTGCCAGCAGTACCATCCCCAGCTCTGGAAACACCATATATTTT.